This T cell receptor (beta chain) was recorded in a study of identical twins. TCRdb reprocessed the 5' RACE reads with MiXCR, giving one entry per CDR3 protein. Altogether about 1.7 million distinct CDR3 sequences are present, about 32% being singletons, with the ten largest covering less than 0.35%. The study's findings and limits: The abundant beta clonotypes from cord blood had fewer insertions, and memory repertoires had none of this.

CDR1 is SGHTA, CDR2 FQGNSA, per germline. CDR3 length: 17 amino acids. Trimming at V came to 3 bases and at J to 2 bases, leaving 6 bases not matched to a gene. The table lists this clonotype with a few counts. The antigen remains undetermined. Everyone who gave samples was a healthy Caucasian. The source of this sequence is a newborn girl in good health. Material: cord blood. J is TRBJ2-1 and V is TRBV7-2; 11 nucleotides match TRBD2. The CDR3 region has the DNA TGTGCCAGCAGCTTCACCGGGACTAGCGGCGCCTACAATGAGCAGTTCTTC. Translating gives CASSFTGTSGAYNEQFF. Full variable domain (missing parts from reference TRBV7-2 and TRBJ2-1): GAGVSQSPSNKVTEKGKDVELRCDPISGHTALYWYRQSLGQGLEFLIYFQGNSAPDKSGLPSDRFSAERTGGSVSTLTIQRTQQEDSAVYLCASSFTGTSGAYNEQFFGPGTRLTVL.